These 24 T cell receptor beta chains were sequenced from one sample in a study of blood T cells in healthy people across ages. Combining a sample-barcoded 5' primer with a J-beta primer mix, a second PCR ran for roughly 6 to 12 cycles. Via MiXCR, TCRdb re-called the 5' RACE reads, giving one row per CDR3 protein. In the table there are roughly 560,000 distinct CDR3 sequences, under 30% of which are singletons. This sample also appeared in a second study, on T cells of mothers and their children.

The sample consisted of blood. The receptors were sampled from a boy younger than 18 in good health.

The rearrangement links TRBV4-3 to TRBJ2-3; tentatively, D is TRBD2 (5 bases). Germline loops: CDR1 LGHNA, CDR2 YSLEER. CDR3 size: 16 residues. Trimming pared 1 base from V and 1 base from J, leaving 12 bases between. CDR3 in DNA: TGCGCCAGCAGCCAAGGAGGCGGGCCCCGCACAGATACGCAGTATTTT. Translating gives CASSQGGGPRTDTQYF.

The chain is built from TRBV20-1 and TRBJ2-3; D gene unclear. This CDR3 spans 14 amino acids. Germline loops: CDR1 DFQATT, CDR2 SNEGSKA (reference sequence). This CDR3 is CSPRRLNGPDTQYF. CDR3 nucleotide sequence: TGCAGCCCTCGTCGTCTTAACGGCCCAGATACGCAGTATTTT.

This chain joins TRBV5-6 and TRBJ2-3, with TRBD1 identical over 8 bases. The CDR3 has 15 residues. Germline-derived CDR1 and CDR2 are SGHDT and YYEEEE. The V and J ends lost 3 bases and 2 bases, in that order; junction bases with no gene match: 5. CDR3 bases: TGTGCCAGCAGCTCGATGACAGGGGCCACAGATACGCAGTATTTT. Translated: CASSSMTGATDTQYF.

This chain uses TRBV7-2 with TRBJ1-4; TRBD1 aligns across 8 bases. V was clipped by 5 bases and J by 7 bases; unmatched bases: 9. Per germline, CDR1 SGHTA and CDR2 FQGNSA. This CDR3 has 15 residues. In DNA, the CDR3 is TGTGCCAGCAGCGCGCGACAGGGGCGGCGTGAAAAACTGTTTTTT. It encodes CASSARQGRREKLFF.

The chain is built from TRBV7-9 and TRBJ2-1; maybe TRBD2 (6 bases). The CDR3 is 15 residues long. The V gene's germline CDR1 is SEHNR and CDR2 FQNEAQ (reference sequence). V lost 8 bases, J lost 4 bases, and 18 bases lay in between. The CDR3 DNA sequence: TGTGCCAGCTCCCCTGGCCGGGACTTATACAATGAGCAGTTCTTC. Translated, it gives CASSPGRDLYNEQFF. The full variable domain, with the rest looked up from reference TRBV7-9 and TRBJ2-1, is DTGVSQNPRHKITKRGQNVTFRCDPISEHNRLYWYRQTLGQGPEFLTYFQNEAQLEKSRLLSDRFSAERPKGSFSTLEIQRTEQGDSAMYLCASSPGRDLYNEQFFGPGTRLTVL.

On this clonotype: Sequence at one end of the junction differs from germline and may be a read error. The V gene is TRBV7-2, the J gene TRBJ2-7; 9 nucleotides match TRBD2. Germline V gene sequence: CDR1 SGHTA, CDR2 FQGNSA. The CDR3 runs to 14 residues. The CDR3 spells CANSPGTSPHEQYF. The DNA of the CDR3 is TGTGCCAACAGCCCTGGGACTAGCCCCCACGAGCAGTACTTC.

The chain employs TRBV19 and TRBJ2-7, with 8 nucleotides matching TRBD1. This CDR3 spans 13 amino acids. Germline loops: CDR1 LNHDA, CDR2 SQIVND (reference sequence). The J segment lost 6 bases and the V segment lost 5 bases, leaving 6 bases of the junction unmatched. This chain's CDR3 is CASSPQGAREQYF. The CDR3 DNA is TGTGCCAGTAGTCCTCAGGGGGCTCGCGAGCAGTACTTC.

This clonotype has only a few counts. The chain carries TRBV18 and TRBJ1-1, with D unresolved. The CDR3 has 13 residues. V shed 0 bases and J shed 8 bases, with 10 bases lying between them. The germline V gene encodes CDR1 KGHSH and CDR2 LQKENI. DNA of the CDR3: TGTGCCAGCTCACCACCTCTTCGGGCAGAAGCTTTCTTT. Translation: CASSPPLRAEAFF.

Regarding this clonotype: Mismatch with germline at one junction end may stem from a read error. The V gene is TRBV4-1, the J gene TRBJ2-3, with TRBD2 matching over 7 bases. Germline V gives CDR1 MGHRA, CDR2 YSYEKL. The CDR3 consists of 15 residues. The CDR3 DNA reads TGCCCCAGCAGCCTAGGGAGCGGGAACACAGATACGCAGTATTTT. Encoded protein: CPSSLGSGNTDTQYF.

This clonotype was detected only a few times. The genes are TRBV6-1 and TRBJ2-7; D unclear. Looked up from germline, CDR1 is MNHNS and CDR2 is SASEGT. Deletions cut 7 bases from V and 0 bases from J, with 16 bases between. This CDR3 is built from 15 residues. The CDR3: CASIRPGSYSYEQYF. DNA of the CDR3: TGTGCCAGCATCCGACCAGGTTCCTACTCCTACGAGCAGTACTTC.

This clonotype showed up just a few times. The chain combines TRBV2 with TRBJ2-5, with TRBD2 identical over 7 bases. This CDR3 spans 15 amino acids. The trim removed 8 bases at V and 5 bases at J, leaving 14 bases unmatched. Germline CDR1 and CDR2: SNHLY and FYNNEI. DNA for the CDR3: TGTGCCAGCTGGACTCGCGGGAGATCGGAGGAGACCCAGTACTTC. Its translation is CASWTRGRSEETQYF.

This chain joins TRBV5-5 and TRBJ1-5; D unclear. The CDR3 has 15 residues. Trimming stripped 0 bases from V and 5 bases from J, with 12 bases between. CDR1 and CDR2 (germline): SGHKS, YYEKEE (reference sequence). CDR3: CASSLGVEWYQPQHF. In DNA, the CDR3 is TGTGCCAGCAGCTTGGGGGTCGAGTGGTATCAGCCCCAGCATTTT.

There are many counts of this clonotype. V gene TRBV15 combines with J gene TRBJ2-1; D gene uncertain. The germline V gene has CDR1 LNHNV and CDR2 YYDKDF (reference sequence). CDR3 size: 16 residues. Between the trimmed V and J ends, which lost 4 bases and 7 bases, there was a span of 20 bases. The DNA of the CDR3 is TGTGCCACCAGCATCCGAAGTCTGGATTACCCGAATGAGCAGTTCTTC. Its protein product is CATSIRSLDYPNEQFF. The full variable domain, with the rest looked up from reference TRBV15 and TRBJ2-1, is DAMVIQNPRYQVTQFGKPVTLSCSQTLNHNVMYWYQQKSSQAPKLLFHYYDKDFNNEADTPDNFQSRRPNTSFCFLDIRSPGLGDTAMYLCATSIRSLDYPNEQFFGPGTRLTVL.

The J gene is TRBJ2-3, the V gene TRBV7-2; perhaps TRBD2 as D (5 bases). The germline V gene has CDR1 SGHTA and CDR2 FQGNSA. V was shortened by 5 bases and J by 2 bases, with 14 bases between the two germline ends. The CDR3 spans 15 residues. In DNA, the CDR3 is TGTGCCAGCAGCCCCGGAAGCGGCTACACAGATACGCAGTATTTT. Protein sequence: CASSPGSGYTDTQYF.

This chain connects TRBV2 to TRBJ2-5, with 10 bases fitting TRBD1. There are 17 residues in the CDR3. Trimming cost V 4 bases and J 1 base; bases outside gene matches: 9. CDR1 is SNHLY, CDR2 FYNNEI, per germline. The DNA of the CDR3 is TGTGCCAGCAGTGGTGACCGGGACAGGGGAGCCCAAGAGACCCAGTACTTC. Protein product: CASSGDRDRGAQETQYF.

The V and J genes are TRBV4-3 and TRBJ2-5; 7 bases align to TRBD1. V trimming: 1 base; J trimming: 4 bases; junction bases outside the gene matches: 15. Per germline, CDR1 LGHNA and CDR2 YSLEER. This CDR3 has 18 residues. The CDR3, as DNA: TGCGCCAGCAGCCAAGTTCCCCGGACCGGGACAGCCCCAGAGACCCAGTACTTC. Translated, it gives CASSQVPRTGTAPETQYF.

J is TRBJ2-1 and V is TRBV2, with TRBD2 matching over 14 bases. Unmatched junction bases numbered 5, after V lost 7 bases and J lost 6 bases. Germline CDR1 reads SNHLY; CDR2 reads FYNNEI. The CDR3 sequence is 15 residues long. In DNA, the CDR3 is TGTGCCAGCAAGATTGGGACTAGCGGGAGCAATGAGCAGTTCTTC. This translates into CASKIGTSGSNEQFF.

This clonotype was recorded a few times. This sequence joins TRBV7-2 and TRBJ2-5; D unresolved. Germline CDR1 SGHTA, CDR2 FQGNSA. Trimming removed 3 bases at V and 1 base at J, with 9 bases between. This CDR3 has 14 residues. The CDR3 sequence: CASSFTYLQETQYF. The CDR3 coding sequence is TGTGCCAGCAGCTTCACCTACCTCCAAGAGACCCAGTACTTC. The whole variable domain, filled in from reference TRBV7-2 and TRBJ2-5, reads GAGVSQSPSNKVTEKGKDVELRCDPISGHTALYWYRQSLGQGLEFLIYFQGNSAPDKSGLPSDRFSAERTGGSVSTLTIQRTQQEDSAVYLCASSFTYLQETQYFGPGTRLLVL.

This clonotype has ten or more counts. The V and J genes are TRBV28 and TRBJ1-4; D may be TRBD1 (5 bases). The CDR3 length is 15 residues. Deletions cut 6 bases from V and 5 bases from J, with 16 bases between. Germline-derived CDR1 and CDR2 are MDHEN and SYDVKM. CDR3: CASSLRGLQNEKLFF. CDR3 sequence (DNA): TGTGCCAGCAGCCTTCGGGGACTGCAAAATGAAAAACTGTTTTTT.

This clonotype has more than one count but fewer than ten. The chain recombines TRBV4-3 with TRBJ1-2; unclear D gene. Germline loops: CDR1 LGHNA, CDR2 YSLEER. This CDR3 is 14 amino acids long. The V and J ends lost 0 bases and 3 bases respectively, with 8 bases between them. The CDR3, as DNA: TGCGCCAGCAGCCAAGACGGGTCCTACTATGGCTACACCTTC. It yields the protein CASSQDGSYYGYTF.

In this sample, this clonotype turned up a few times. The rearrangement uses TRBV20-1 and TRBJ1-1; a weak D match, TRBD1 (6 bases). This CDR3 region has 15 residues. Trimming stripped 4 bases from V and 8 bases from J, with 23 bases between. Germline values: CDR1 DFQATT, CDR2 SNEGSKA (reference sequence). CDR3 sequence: CSANGGGAPGTEAFF. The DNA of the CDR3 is TGCAGTGCTAATGGGGGGGGCGCCCCGGGGACCGAAGCTTTCTTT.

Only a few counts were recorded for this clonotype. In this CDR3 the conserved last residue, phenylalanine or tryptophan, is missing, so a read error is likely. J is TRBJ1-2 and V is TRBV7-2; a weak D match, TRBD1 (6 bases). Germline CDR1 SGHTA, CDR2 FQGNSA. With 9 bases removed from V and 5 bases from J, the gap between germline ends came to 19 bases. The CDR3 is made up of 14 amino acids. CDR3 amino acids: CASLDPGGVYGYTL. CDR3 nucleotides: TGTGCCAGTCTAGACCCGGGGGGCGTATATGGCTACACCCTC.

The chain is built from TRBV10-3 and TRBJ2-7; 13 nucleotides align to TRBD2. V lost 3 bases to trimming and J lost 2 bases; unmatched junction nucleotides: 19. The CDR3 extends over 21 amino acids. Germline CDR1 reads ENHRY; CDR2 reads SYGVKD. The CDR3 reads CAISDRLTLGLAGLSPYEQYF. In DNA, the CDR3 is TGTGCCATCAGTGACCGATTAACCCTGGGACTAGCGGGACTTTCACCCTACGAGCAGTACTTC.

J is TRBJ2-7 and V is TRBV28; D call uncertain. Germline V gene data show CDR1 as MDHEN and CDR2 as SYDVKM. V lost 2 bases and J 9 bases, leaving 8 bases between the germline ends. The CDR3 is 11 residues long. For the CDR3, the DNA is TGTGCCAGCAGTTTAACCGCCGGGCAGTACTTC. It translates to CASSLTAGQYF.